This TCR beta chain was captured by sequencing in a study of T cell repertoires in cytomegalovirus infection. Regarding this clonotype: Its matching antigen is unknown.

The junction had 5 bases not matched to a gene; V was cut back by 1 base and J by 8 bases. The CDR3 consists of 15 residues. From germline, CDR1 is MGHRA and CDR2 YSYEKL. TCRdb called the reads again in MiXCR, with one record for every CDR3 protein. Of under 850,000 distinct CDR3 sequences in the sample, roughly 36% were seen once. The J gene is TRBJ2-2, the V gene TRBV4-1; 9 positions match TRBD2. The specimen was cultured PBMCs, collected from culture after CMV antigen stimulation. The sequence came from a human donor in good health (CMV status not recorded). Some clones in this sample may be carry-over from other donors' samples. The CDR3 nucleotides are TGCGCCAGCAGCCAAGGCCAGCGGGGGGTAGGGGAGCTGTTTTTT. Translating gives CASSQGQRGVGELFF.